The rows below give T cell receptor beta chains drawn from one sample of a study of cytomegalovirus exposure and HLA in healthy donors. The method was immunoSEQ multiplex PCR; TCRdb's version includes in-frame clones alone and lacks a portion of them. The sample records 110,000 or so clones, 74% being singletons. Sequences were obtained from PBMCs. These receptors were obtained from a woman between 35 and 50 years old in good health and CMV-seropositive. CDR3s leave out the opening cysteine and the closing phenylalanine or tryptophan. Size tells how often a clone was seen (once, few, many) or the class of an expanded clone, and some rows leave it out.

j_call clone_size v_call cdr3_aa
TRBJ2-4 once TRBV27 ASSPTGKDIQY
TRBJ2-3 NA TRBV5-8 ASSKTGTSDTDTQY
TRBJ2-3 NA TRBV7-9 ASSLVGSGPKVDTQY
TRBJ2-2 NA TRBV5-1 ASSGLANTGELF
TRBJ1-2 NA TRBV18 ASSPGHILRGGYT
TRBJ2-2 NA TRBV10-3 AISPLTANTGELF
TRBJ2-3 NA TRBV9 ASSPQRGDTDTQY
TRBJ1-5 NA TRBV27 ASSLSTGNQPQH
TRBJ2-7 NA TRBV9 ASSKPTGGRFAEQY
TRBJ2-1 few TRBV2 ASSVTSGRNEQF
TRBJ2-5 NA TRBV7-9 ASSLREETQY
TRBJ1-6 NA TRBV4-1 ASSQTGGAGSPLH
TRBJ1-2 NA TRBV9 ASSPDRGFYGYT
TRBJ2-3 NA TRBV2 ASVGVPGDTQY
TRBJ1-1 few TRBV2 ASSHRLLTEAF
TRBJ1-2 NA TRBV6-4 ASRIRDDSFYGYT
TRBJ1-2 NA TRBV6-1 ASSEFSYRLKWNYGYT
TRBJ1-5 NA TRBV4-1 ASSQDQGTNQPQH
TRBJ2-7 NA TRBV6-1 ASDEAPYEQY
TRBJ1-1 NA TRBV4-1 ASSQVIQGAGTEAF
TRBJ1-6 NA TRBV7-2 ASTPTPGSPLH
TRBJ2-1 NA TRBV7-2 ASSLVPLEQF